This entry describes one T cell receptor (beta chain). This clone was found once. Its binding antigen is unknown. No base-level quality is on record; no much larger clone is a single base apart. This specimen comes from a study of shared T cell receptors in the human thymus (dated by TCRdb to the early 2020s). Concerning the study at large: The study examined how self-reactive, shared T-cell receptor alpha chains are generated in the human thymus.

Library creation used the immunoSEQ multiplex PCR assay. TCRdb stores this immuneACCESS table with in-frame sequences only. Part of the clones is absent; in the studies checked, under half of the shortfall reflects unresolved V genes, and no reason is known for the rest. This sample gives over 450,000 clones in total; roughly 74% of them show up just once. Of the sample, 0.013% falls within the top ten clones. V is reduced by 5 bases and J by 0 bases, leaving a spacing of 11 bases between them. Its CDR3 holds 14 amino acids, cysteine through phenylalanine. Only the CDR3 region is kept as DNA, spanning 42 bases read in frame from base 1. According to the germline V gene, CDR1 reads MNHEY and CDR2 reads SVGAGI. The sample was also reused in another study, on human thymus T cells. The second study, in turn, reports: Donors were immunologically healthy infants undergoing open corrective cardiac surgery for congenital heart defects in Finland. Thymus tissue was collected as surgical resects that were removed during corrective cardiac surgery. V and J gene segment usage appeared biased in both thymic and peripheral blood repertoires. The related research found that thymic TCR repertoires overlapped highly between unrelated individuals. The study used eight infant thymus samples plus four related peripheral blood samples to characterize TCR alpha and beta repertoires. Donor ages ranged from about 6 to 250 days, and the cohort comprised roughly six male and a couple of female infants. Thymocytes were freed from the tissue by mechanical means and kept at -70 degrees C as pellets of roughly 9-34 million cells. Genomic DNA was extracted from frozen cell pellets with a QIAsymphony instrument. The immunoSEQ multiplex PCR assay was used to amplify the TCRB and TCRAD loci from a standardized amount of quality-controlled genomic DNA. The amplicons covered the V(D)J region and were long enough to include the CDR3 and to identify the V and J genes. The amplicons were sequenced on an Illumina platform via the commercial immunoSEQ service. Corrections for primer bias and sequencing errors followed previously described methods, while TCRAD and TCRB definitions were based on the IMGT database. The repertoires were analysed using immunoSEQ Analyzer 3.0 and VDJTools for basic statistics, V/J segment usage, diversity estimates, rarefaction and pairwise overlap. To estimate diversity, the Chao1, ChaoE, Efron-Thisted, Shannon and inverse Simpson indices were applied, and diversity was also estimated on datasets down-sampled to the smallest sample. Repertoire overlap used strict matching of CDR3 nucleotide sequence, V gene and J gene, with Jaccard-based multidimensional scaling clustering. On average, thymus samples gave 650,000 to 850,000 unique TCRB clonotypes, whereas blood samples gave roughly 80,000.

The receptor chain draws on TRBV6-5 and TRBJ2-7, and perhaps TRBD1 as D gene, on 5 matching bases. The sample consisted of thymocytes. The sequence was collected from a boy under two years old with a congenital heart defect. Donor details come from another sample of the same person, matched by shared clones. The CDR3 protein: CASSKQESSYEQYF. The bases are TGTGCCAGCAGTAAACAGGAGAGCTCCTACGAGCAGTACTTC.